Shown below are 13 T cell receptor beta chains from a single sample sequenced in a study of OX40 agonist ivuxolimab in advanced cancers. Repertoires were generated with immunoSEQ multiplex PCR, while TCRdb's copy carries only in-frame clones and drops some. The table lists approximately 19,000 clones, 84% of them singletons, with approximately 15% in the top ten. The input for sequencing was CD4+ or CD8+ T cells sorted from blood, taken in a trial of the OX40 agonist ivuxolimab. The receptor source for this set is an adult with an advanced solid tumor such as melanoma, head and neck, liver or kidney cancer.

In its sample, this clone was seen a few times. CDR3 sequence (DNA): TGCAGCGGGGCACCATCGGATGAGGGCTACACCTTC. It encodes CSGAPSDEGYTF. The chain combines TRBV29-1 with TRBJ1-2; D ambiguous. The germline V and J ends were trimmed by 7 bases and 8 bases, with 17 bases remaining between them. The CDR3 totals 12 residues. CDR1 and CDR2 from the germline V gene are SQVTM and ANQGSEA.

The chain employs TRBV6-1 and TRBJ2-3, with D perhaps assigned TRBD1 or TRBD2 (5 bases each). Germline V lookup: CDR1 MNHNS, CDR2 SASEGT. The CDR3 sequence is 11 residues long. V lost 8 bases and J 3 bases, leaving 6 bases between the germline ends. The CDR3 DNA follows: TGTGCCAGCGGGGGAACAGATACGCAGTATTTT. Translating it yields CASGGTDTQYF.

This chain joins TRBV9 and TRBJ2-7; no clear D. V was pared by 0 bases and J by 4 bases, with 5 bases between. The CDR3 has 12 residues. Per the germline V gene, CDR1 is SGDLS and CDR2 is YYNGEE. In DNA form, the CDR3 reads TGTGCCAGCAGCGTAGAGCAGTACGAGCAGTACTTC. Amino acid sequence: CASSVEQYEQYF.

Relative to its sample, this clone is medium-sized. This chain uses TRBV9 with TRBJ2-7; 13 bases agree with TRBD2. This CDR3 is built from 16 residues. Germline V lookup: CDR1 SGDLS, CDR2 YYNGEE. Trimming cost V 3 bases and J 0 bases; bases outside gene matches: 3. The CDR3 DNA reads TGTGCCAGCAGCGCGGGACTAGCGGGGAGCTCCTACGAGCAGTACTTC. This gives the protein CASSAGLAGSSYEQYF. Full variable domain (outside the CDR3, taken from reference TRBV9 and TRBJ2-7): DSGVTQTPKHLITATGQRVTLRCSPRSGDLSVYWYQQSLDQGLQFLIQYYNGEERAKGNILERFSAQQFPDLHSELNLSSLELGDSALYFCASSAGLAGSSYEQYFGPGTRLTVT.

The gene calls are TRBV11-2 and TRBJ2-3; D is perhaps TRBD2 (6 bases). CDR1 is SGHAT, CDR2 FQNNGV, per germline. The V end was cut by 4 bases, the J end by 0 bases, with 8 bases between. CDR3 size: 14 residues. The CDR3 spells CASSSLASTDTQYF. The CDR3 DNA reads as TGTGCCAGCAGCTCACTAGCTAGCACAGATACGCAGTATTTT.

The rearrangement links TRBV9 to TRBJ2-7; D ambiguous. V dropped 0 bases and J dropped 1 base, with 5 bases sitting between them. The CDR3 extends over 13 amino acids. Germline V gene lookup returns CDR1 SGDLS and CDR2 YYNGEE. CDR3 sequence (DNA): TGTGCCAGCAGCGTAGGAGAGTCCTACGAGCAGTACTTC. It translates to CASSVGESYEQYF.

V is TRBV7-9 and J is TRBJ1-2; 8 bases are a match to TRBD1. The CDR3 is 15 residues long. Germline loops: CDR1 SEHNR, CDR2 FQNEAQ (reference sequence). The trim removed 5 bases at V and 4 bases at J, leaving 9 bases unmatched. Here the CDR3 reads CASSTGQGRAYGYTF. CDR3 bases: TGTGCCAGCAGCACAGGACAGGGTAGGGCCTATGGCTACACCTTC.

The chain employs TRBV28 and TRBJ2-3; D is uncertain. The CDR3 is made up of 15 amino acids. The germline gives CDR1 MDHEN, CDR2 SYDVKM. V was trimmed by 0 bases and J by 2 bases, leaving 9 bases between them. The CDR3 is CASSLWLGNTDTQYF. The CDR3 DNA is TGTGCCAGCAGTTTATGGCTGGGGAACACAGATACGCAGTATTTT.

The chain carries TRBV7-3 and TRBJ2-7; 7 bases line up with TRBD1. CDR1 is SGHTA, CDR2 FQGTGA, per germline. The CDR3 is made up of 12 amino acids. With V trimmed by 4 bases and J by 8 bases, 5 bases remained unmatched. The chain's CDR3 is CASSSYRGKQYF. As DNA, the CDR3 is TGTGCCAGCAGCTCCTACAGGGGAAAGCAGTACTTC.

V usage is TRBV5-5 and J usage is TRBJ1-1, with D possibly matching TRBD1 (5 bases). Germline CDR1 reads SGHKS; CDR2 reads YYEKEE (reference sequence). The CDR3 totals 17 residues. V was clipped by 7 bases and J by 0 bases, with 22 bases between them. The CDR3 coding sequence is TGTGCCAGCCAGGTAAATGTTCAGGGCCGCATGAACACTGAAGCTTTCTTT. Translation gives CASQVNVQGRMNTEAFF.

The DNA of the CDR3 is TGCGCCAGCAGCCGCCAGACTAGGAGATCGGCAGATACGCAGTATTTT. Amino acids: CASSRQTRRSADTQYF. The chain joins TRBV4-1 to TRBJ2-3, with D perhaps TRBD2 (6 bases). The germline CDR1 and CDR2 sequences are MGHRA and YSYEKL. The CDR3 loop spans 16 amino acids. V shed 4 bases and J shed 4 bases, with 18 bases lying between them.

This chain connects TRBV30 to TRBJ1-1; D unresolved. CDR1 is GTSNPN and CDR2 is SVGIG in the germline V gene (reference sequence). V dropped 3 bases and J dropped 2 bases, with 10 bases sitting between them. This CDR3 has 13 amino acids. DNA of the CDR3: TGTGCCTGGAGCCCCGGGAGAAACACTGAAGCTTTCTTT. Protein: CAWSPGRNTEAFF.

This chain connects TRBV6-7 to TRBJ2-7; the match to TRBD2 covers 7 bases. TRBV6-7 is assigned to the ORF class and has an uncertain function. V was pared by 7 bases and J by 2 bases, with 8 bases of the junction left unmatched. The CDR3 consists of 14 residues. CDR3 in DNA: TGTGCCAGCAACTTCGCCCGGGGGGCCTACGAGCAGTACTTC. It translates to CASNFARGAYEQYF.